The rows below give T cell receptor beta chains drawn from one sample of a study of blood T cell repertoires in COVID-19. TCRdb's copy holds only in-frame clones and misses some; the assay was immunoSEQ multiplex PCR. The sample contains about 140,000 clones, 80% to 90% of which appear only once. Sequences were obtained from peripheral blood. All receptors derive from a man between 60 and 70 years old with active or convalescent COVID-19. Both conserved end residues are part of each CDR3. D genes are given only for firm matches. Clone size appears in some rows only: once, few, many, or a class for an expanded clone.

D: TRBD1; size: few; J: TRBJ1-4; V: TRBV12-5; CDR3: CASGLDTGDTTNEKLFF; DNA: TGTGCTAGTGGTTTGGACACAGGGGATACAACTAATGAAAAACTGTTTTTT
D: NA; size: NA; J: TRBJ1-1; V: TRBV30; CDR3: CAWRGVNTEAFF; DNA: TGTGCCTGGAGAGGGGTGAACACTGAAGCTTTCTTT
D: NA; size: NA; J: TRBJ1-6; V: TRBV10-3; CDR3: CAISELQGNSPLHF; DNA: TGTGCCATCAGTGAGCTACAGGGTAATTCACCCCTCCACTTT
D: TRBD1; size: NA; J: TRBJ2-2; V: TRBV7-2; CDR3: CASSPTGSTGELFF; DNA: TGTGCCAGCAGCCCGACAGGGAGCACCGGGGAGCTGTTTTTT
D: TRBD1; size: NA; J: TRBJ1-5; V: TRBV28; CDR3: CASSPTGQGNQPQHF; DNA: TGTGCCAGCAGTCCTACGGGACAGGGCAATCAGCCCCAGCATTTT
D: NA; size: NA; J: TRBJ2-6; V: TRBV5-6; CDR3: CASSSTNSGANVLTF; DNA: TGTGCCAGCAGCTCAACTAACTCTGGGGCCAACGTCCTGACTTTC
D: TRBD1; size: NA; J: TRBJ1-1; V: TRBV2; CDR3: CASSRQGMNTEAFF; DNA: TGTGCCAGCAGTAGACAGGGTATGAACACTGAAGCTTTCTTT
D: TRBD1; size: NA; J: TRBJ1-1; V: TRBV6-5; CDR3: CASSYDREDTEAFF; DNA: TGTGCCAGCAGTTACGACAGGGAGGACACTGAAGCTTTCTTT
D: TRBD1; size: NA; J: TRBJ1-4; V: TRBV4-3; CDR3: CASSQDGSGGHEKLFF; DNA: TGCGCCAGCAGCCAAGATGGGTCAGGGGGCCATGAAAAACTGTTTTTT
D: NA; size: NA; J: TRBJ1-2; V: TRBV5-1; CDR3: CASKVEAAAGGYTF; DNA: TGCGCCAGCAAGGTAGAAGCTGCTGCGGGCGGCTACACCTTC
D: NA; size: NA; J: TRBJ1-2; V: TRBV25-1; CDR3: CASSELVTDKTNYGYTF; DNA: TGTGCCAGCAGTGAATTGGTCACGGACAAGACTAACTATGGCTACACCTTC
D: TRBD1; size: once; J: TRBJ2-1; V: TRBV28; CDR3: CATTTGGLNNEQFF; DNA: TGTGCCACCACGACAGGGGGGCTCAACAATGAGCAGTTCTTC
D: TRBD1; size: NA; J: TRBJ1-2; V: TRBV6-5; CDR3: CASSYTGQGAGYTF; DNA: TGTGCCAGCAGTTACACCGGACAGGGGGCTGGCTACACCTTC
D: TRBD1; size: NA; J: TRBJ1-1; V: TRBV16; CDR3: CASSLQGRGEAFF; DNA: TGTGCCAGCAGCTTACAGGGGCGGGGTGAAGCTTTCTTT
D: NA; size: NA; J: TRBJ2-1; V: TRBV11-2; CDR3: CASSRTQGSSYNEQFF; DNA: TGTGCCAGCAGCCGAACACAGGGAAGCTCCTACAATGAGCAGTTCTTC
D: TRBD1; size: NA; J: TRBJ1-2; V: TRBV4-1; CDR3: CASSQGPNNDRDGYGYTF; DNA: TGCGCCAGCAGCCAAGGCCCTAATAACGACAGGGACGGCTATGGCTACACCTTC
D: NA; size: once; J: TRBJ1-5; V: TRBV7-9; CDR3: CASSLLGGEQPQHF; DNA: TGTGCCAGCAGCTTATTGGGGGGTGAACAGCCCCAGCATTTT
D: NA; size: once; J: TRBJ1-2; V: TRBV19; CDR3: CASSNAWGRSNYGYTF; DNA: TGTGCCAGTAGTAATGCATGGGGCAGGTCTAACTATGGCTACACCTTC
D: NA; size: NA; J: TRBJ1-4; V: TRBV7-2; CDR3: CASSLSGSPSEKLFF; DNA: TGTGCCAGCAGCTTATCGGGGTCACCTAGTGAAAAACTGTTTTTT
D: TRBD2; size: many; J: TRBJ2-1; V: TRBV6-6; CDR3: CASSQNRGGRAFYNEQFF; DNA: TGTGCCAGCAGTCAGAATCGGGGGGGGAGGGCCTTCTACAATGAGCAGTTCTTC
D: NA; size: NA; J: TRBJ1-1; V: TRBV12-3/TRBV12-4; CDR3: CASSTTTNTEAFF; DNA: TGTGCCAGCAGTACCACAACGAACACTGAAGCTTTCTTT
D: NA; size: once; J: TRBJ2-2; V: TRBV7-2; CDR3: CASSLASNTGELFF; DNA: TGTGCCAGCAGCTTAGCCTCGAACACCGGGGAGCTGTTTTTT
D: NA; size: NA; J: TRBJ2-7; V: TRBV11-2; CDR3: CASSLVASNEQYF; DNA: TGTGCCAGCAGCTTAGTTGCGTCGAACGAGCAGTACTTC